One sample yielded the 5 T cell receptor beta chains listed below, sequenced in a study of T-cell reconstitution after alpha-beta-depleted transplantation in children (dated by TCRdb to about 2016). Libraries were prepared through PCR. TCRdb names Illumina HiSeq 2500 as the instrument used. TCR library preparation used molecular barcoding, with unique molecular identifiers applied to normalize quantification of the TCRbeta repertoire. TCRdb reran the public reads through fastp at Q25 and MiXCR, keeping productive beta chains. Each CDR3 protein gets just one entry, which takes the most common genes and DNA from the rows behind it. The sample yields about 540,000 distinct CDR3 sequences; approximately 20% were counted once. The ten biggest clones cover over 3% of the sample. Sample: PBMCs from the stem cell graft donor, taken from the stem cell graft. The receptors shown here come from a human donor who donated a stem cell graft to a child with acute lymphoblastic leukemia.

The sample holds a few counts of this clonotype. This rearrangement joins TRBV19 to TRBJ2-1, with a possible D match to TRBD1 (5 bases). CDR3 length: 14 residues. V lost 3 bases and J lost 10, with 16 bases in between. CDR1 is LNHDA, CDR2 SQIVND, per germline (reference sequence). The CDR3 region has the DNA TGTGCCAGTAGTATCCCCTTACAGGTGAACGAGCAGTTCTTC. Translated, it gives CASSIPLQVNEQFF.

J is TRBJ2-1 and V is TRBV20-1, with 13 bases fitting TRBD2. Germline lookup yields CDR1 DFQATT and CDR2 SNEGSKA (reference sequence). CDR3 size: 16 residues. V trimming: 4 bases; J trimming: 9 bases; junction bases outside the gene matches: 12. DNA for the CDR3: TGCAGTGCTACGACTAGCGGGAGGTTCGGGGGGGGTGAGCAGTTCTTC. It encodes CSATTSGRFGGGEQFF.

This clonotype was counted between two and nine times. This chain links TRBV27 with TRBJ2-3; D possibly corresponds to TRBD2 (6 bases). Germline CDR1 MNHEY, CDR2 SMNVEV (reference sequence). V lost 6 bases, J lost 4 bases, and 17 bases lay in between. The CDR3 runs 15 residues. The chain's CDR3 is CASSHVSGSSDTQYF. CDR3 sequence (DNA): TGTGCCAGCAGCCACGTTTCCGGGAGTTCAGATACGCAGTATTTT.

Concerning this clonotype: An end of the junction does not agree with germline; a read error may underlie this. This chain connects TRBV6-5 to TRBJ2-3; 7 bases are shared with TRBD1. The CDR3 extends over 13 amino acids. The germline V gene encodes CDR1 MNHEY and CDR2 SVGAGI. CDR3 bases: TGTGCCAGCAGTTACTCCGACAGGGAGCCCCCTTTGTTT. This translates into CASSYSDREPPLF.

The gene calls are TRBV7-6 and TRBJ2-7, with TRBD1 matching 9 bases. This CDR3 comprises 15 residues. The trim removed 4 bases at V and 2 bases at J, leaving 6 bases unmatched. The V gene's germline CDR1 is SGHVS and CDR2 FNYEAQ. CDR3 nucleotides: TGTGCCAGCAGCTCCACAGGGGGCTTAGCCTACGAGCAGTACTTC. Translated: CASSSTGGLAYEQYF. The variable domain in full, completed from reference TRBV7-6 and TRBJ2-7, reads GAGVSQSPRYKVTKRGQDVALRCDPISGHVSLYWYRQALGQGPEFLTYFNYEAQQDKSGLPNDRFSAERPEGSISTLTIQRTEQRDSAMYRCASSSTGGLAYEQYFGPGTRLTVT.